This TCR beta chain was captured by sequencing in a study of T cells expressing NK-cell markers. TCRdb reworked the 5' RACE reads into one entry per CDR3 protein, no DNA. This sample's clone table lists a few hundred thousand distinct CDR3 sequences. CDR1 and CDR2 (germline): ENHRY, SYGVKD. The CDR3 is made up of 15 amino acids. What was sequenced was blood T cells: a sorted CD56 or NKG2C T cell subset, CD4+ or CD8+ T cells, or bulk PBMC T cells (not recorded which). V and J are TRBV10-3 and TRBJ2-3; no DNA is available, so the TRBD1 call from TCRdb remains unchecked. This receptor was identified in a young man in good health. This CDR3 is CAISSRDTGADTQYF.